This T cell receptor (beta chain) originates from a study of CD8 T cells in ankylosing spondylitis. Study outcomes and limitations: Under 10 highly homologous variants formed a TCR beta motif that appeared characteristic of ankylosing spondylitis blood.

This clonotype came up a few times. The antigen remains unidentified. TCRdb re-derived calls from the 5' RACE reads in MiXCR, one entry per CDR3 protein. The data hold 90,000 to 100,000 distinct CDR3 sequences, with about 8.3% observed a single time. Germline lookup yields CDR1 ENHRY and CDR2 SYGVKD. CDR3 length: 19 residues. Trimming removed 8 bases at V and 0 bases at J, with 26 bases between. The chain employs TRBV10-3 and TRBJ1-5; D remains unclear. The material sequenced was blood, either unsorted or a sorted T cell fraction (not recorded which). This TCR came from a male donor with ankylosing spondylitis or in good health (not recorded which). CDR3 DNA sequence: TGTGCCATCTGTTTTTCCCCCAACAGCCACCTAGATAGCAATCAGCCCCAGCATTTT. Protein product: CAICFSPNSHLDSNQPQHF.